This T cell receptor (beta chain) originates from a study of T cells after yellow fever vaccination. TCRdb reprocessed the 5' RACE reads via MiXCR and lists one record per CDR3 protein. Here the sample spans a few hundred thousand distinct CDR3 sequences, around 4% being singletons. The CDR3 contains 17 residues. Germline values: CDR1 MNHEY, CDR2 SVGEGT. V gave up 2 bases and J gave up 0 bases, with 16 bases separating them. This clonotype was observed at least ten times. The chain has TRBV6-2 or TRBV6-3 and TRBJ1-1; D is possibly TRBD1 (5 bases). The sequence derives from a man between 18 and 35 years old who received the YFV17D yellow fever vaccine. The input for sequencing was PBMCs, taken on the day of the yellow fever booster vaccination. CDR3 in DNA: TGTGCCAGCAGTTACAGGGGAGGTCGGAGGCTGAACACTGAAGCTTTCTTT. Its translation is CASSYRGGRRLNTEAFF.